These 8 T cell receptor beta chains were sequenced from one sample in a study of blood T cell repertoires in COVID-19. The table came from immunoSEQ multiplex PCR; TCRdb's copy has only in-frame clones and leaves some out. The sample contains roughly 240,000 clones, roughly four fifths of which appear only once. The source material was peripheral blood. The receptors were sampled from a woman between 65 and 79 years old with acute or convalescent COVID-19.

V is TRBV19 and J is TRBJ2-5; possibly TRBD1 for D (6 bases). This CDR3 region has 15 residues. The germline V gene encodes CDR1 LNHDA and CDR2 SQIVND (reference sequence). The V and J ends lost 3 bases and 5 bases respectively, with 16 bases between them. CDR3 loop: CASSIGDRRMETQYF. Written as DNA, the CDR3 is TGTGCCAGTAGTATTGGTGACAGGAGGATGGAGACCCAGTACTTC.

CDR3 amino acids: CASSIGGGNRYGYTF. The CDR3 DNA reads as TGTGCCAGCAGCATCGGAGGGGGCAACCGCTATGGCTACACCTTC. J is TRBJ1-2 and V is TRBV9; 7 nucleotides align to TRBD1. V lost 4 bases and J lost 4; bases outside the gene matches: 10. CDR3 length: 15 residues. The germline V gene has CDR1 SGDLS and CDR2 YYNGEE.

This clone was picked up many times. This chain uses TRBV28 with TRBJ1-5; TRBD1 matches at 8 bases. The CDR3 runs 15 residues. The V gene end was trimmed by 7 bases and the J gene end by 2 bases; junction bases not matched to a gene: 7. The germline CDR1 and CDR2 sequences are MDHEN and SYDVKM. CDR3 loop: CASNSGGGGNQPQHF. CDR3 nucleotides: TGTGCCAGCAACTCAGGGGGCGGAGGCAATCAGCCCCAGCATTTT.

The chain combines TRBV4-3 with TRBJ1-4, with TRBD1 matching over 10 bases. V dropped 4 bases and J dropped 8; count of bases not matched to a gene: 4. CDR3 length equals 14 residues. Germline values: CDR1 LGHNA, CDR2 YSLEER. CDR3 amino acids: CASSRRQGAEKLFF. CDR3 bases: TGCGCCAGCAGCCGACGACAGGGGGCGGAAAAACTGTTTTTT.

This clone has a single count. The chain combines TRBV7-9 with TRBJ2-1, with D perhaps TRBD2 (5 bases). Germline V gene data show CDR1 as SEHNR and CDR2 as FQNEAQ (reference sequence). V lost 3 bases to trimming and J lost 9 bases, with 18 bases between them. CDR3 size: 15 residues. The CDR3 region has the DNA TGTGCCAGCAGCTTTTCCCGAGGGTTAAGTAGTGAGCAGTTCTTC. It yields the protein CASSFSRGLSSEQFF. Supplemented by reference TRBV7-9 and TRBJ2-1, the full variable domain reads DTGVSQNPRHKITKRGQNVTFRCDPISEHNRLYWYRQTLGQGPEFLTYFQNEAQLEKSRLLSDRFSAERPKGSFSTLEIQRTEQGDSAMYLCASSFSRGLSSEQFFGPGTRLTVL.

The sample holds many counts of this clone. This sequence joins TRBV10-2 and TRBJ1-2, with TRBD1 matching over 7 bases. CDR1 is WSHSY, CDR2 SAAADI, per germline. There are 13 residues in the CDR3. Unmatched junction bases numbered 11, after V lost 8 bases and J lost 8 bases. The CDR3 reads CASGPTGAEGYTF. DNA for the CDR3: TGCGCCAGCGGACCAACAGGGGCTGAGGGCTACACCTTC.

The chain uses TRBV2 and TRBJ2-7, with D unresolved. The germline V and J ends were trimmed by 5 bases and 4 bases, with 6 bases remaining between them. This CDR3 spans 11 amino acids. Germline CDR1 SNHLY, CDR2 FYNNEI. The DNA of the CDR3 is TGTGCCAGCAGTCGAGTGTACGAGCAGTACTTC. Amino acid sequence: CASSRVYEQYF.

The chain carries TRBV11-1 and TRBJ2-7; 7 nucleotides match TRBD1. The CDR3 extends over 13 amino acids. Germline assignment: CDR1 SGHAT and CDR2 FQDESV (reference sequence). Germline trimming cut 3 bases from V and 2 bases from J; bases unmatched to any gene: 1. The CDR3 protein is CASSFGTAYEQYF. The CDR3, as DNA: TGTGCCAGCAGCTTTGGGACAGCCTACGAGCAGTACTTC. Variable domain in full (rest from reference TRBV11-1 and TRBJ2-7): EAEVAQSPRYKITEKSQAVAFWCDPISGHATLYWYRQILGQGPELLVQFQDESVVDDSQLPKDRFSAERLKGVDSTLKIQPAELGDSAMYLCASSFGTAYEQYFGPGTRLTVT.